The 15 T cell receptor beta chains in this list originate from one sample, sequenced in a study of identifying expanded T cells in peripheral blood. Sequenced by immunoSEQ multiplex PCR; TCRdb stores in-frame clones only, minus some. The sample contains about 78,000 clones, roughly four fifths of which appear only once. Sequencing input: blood. Receptors originate from a person aged 18 to 75 in good health.

The CDR3 DNA reads as TGTGCCAGCAGTGAAGAACGAGGGGGCGCAGCGGAGACCCAGTACTTC. The encoded protein is CASSEERGGAAETQYF. This chain uses TRBV2 with TRBJ2-5; 7 bases are a match to TRBD1. V lost 1 base and J lost 5; bases outside the gene matches: 10. The CDR3 is made up of 16 amino acids. Germline CDR1 is SNHLY and CDR2 is FYNNEI.

This chain links TRBV27 with TRBJ1-1; TRBD1 matches at 7 bases. The length of the CDR3 is 14 residues. The germline V gene has CDR1 MNHEY and CDR2 SMNVEV (reference sequence). V was pared by 3 bases and J by 1 base, with 2 bases of the junction left unmatched. CDR3 amino acids: CASSFTGANTEAFF. CDR3 bases: TGTGCCAGCAGTTTTACAGGGGCGAACACTGAAGCTTTCTTT.

The chain has TRBV5-1 and TRBJ2-3, with unresolved D. The CDR3 runs 16 residues. Trimming shortened V by 5 bases and J by 2 bases, and 18 bases separated the two germline ends. The germline V gene encodes CDR1 SGHRS and CDR2 YFSETQ. The CDR3 is CASSPTALSSTDTQYF. CDR3 coding DNA: TGCGCCAGCAGTCCGACGGCGCTTTCTTCCACAGATACGCAGTATTTT.

This clone showed up just a few times. The rearrangement joins TRBV5-4 to TRBJ2-3; 9 nucleotides line up with TRBD2. Germline V gene data show CDR1 as SGHNT and CDR2 as YYREEE (reference sequence). The length of the CDR3 is 15 residues. Trimming cost V 4 bases and J 4 bases; bases outside gene matches: 7. The CDR3 reads CASSPGLARSDTQYF. In DNA form, the CDR3 reads TGTGCCAGCAGCCCGGGACTAGCAAGATCAGATACGCAGTATTTT.

The rearrangement uses TRBV9 and TRBJ2-5; D may be TRBD2 (6 bases). Germline values: CDR1 SGDLS, CDR2 YYNGEE. The CDR3 sequence is 14 residues long. Trimming stripped 2 bases from V and 5 bases from J, with 13 bases between. CDR3 sequence (DNA): TGTGCCAGCAGCGTCGCCGGGACTGCCGAGACCCAGTACTTC. Its protein product is CASSVAGTAETQYF. Supplemented by reference TRBV9 and TRBJ2-5, the full variable domain reads DSGVTQTPKHLITATGQRVTLRCSPRSGDLSVYWYQQSLDQGLQFLIQYYNGEERAKGNILERFSAQQFPDLHSELNLSSLELGDSALYFCASSVAGTAETQYFGPGTRLLVL.

The chain links TRBV7-8 to TRBJ1-1; D possibly corresponds to TRBD1 (5 bases). This CDR3 comprises 15 residues. Germline CDR1 is SGHVS and CDR2 is FQNEAQ. V was trimmed by 5 bases and J by 3 bases, leaving 16 bases between them. Here the CDR3 reads CASSVGREIDTEAFF. CDR3 nucleotide sequence: TGTGCCAGCAGCGTGGGGCGAGAGATTGACACTGAAGCTTTCTTT.

This clone appeared a single time. The chain has TRBV7-9 and TRBJ1-1; D gene ambiguous. Germline V CDR1 and CDR2: SEHNR, FQNEAQ (reference sequence). Trimming removed 6 bases from V and 1 base from J, with 9 bases in between. The CDR3 has 13 amino acids. The chain's CDR3 is CASSLNGNTEAFF. The CDR3 nucleotides are TGTGCCAGCAGTCTCAACGGGAACACTGAAGCTTTCTTT.

There are many counts of this clone. V and J are TRBV25-1 and TRBJ2-2; no definite D call. The germline CDR1 and CDR2 sequences are MGHDK and SYGVNS. V shed 5 bases and J shed 0 bases, with 7 bases lying between them. This CDR3 comprises 14 residues. The CDR3 region has the DNA TGTGCCAGCAGTCCTCAAGCGAACACCGGGGAGCTGTTTTTT. Translating it yields CASSPQANTGELFF.

The chain employs TRBV7-2 and TRBJ1-5; possibly TRBD1 for D (6 bases). The V end was cut by 2 bases, the J end by 7 bases, with 12 bases between. The CDR3 runs 14 residues. Germline loops: CDR1 SGHTA, CDR2 FQGNSA. CDR3 sequence (DNA): TGTGCCAGCAGCTTACCAGGGGCGCGGCAGCCCCAGCATTTT. This translates into CASSLPGARQPQHF. Full variable domain (missing parts from reference TRBV7-2 and TRBJ1-5): GAGVSQSPSNKVTEKGKDVELRCDPISGHTALYWYRQSLGQGLEFLIYFQGNSAPDKSGLPSDRFSAERTGGSVSTLTIQRTQQEDSAVYLCASSLPGARQPQHFGDGTRLSIL.

This rearrangement joins TRBV10-3 to TRBJ2-3; 7 nucleotides align to TRBD1. The length of the CDR3 is 13 residues. J lost 2 bases, V lost 8 bases, and 4 bases had no gene match. Germline CDR1 is ENHRY and CDR2 is SYGVKD. Written as DNA, the CDR3 is TGTGCCATCGGGACAGCCAACACAGATACGCAGTATTTT. Its translation: CAIGTANTDTQYF.

The chain employs TRBV2 and TRBJ1-1; 9 nucleotides line up with TRBD1. The CDR3 contains 16 residues. Germline CDR1 is SNHLY and CDR2 is FYNNEI. V trimming: 6 bases; J trimming: 1 base; junction bases outside the gene matches: 9. The CDR3 sequence: CASSLQGARSNTEAFF. For the CDR3, the DNA is TGTGCCAGCAGCCTACAGGGGGCTCGGTCGAACACTGAAGCTTTCTTT.

The CDR3 DNA follows: TGTGCCAGCAGCTCGACAGGGAACACCGGGGAGCTGTTTTTT. Its translation is CASSSTGNTGELFF. The chain employs TRBV11-2 and TRBJ2-2; a weak D match, TRBD1 (6 bases). Germline loops: CDR1 SGHAT, CDR2 FQNNGV. The length of the CDR3 is 14 residues. Trimming shortened V by 4 bases and J by 1 base, and 7 bases separated the two germline ends.

The CDR3 reads CASSINQGRTQYF. The CDR3 region has the DNA TGTGCCAGTAGTATAAACCAGGGAAGGACCCAGTACTTC. The chain is built from TRBV19 and TRBJ2-5, with D perhaps matching TRBD1 (5 bases). CDR3 length: 13 residues. V lost 2 bases, J lost 7 bases, and 11 bases lay in between. The germline V gene has CDR1 LNHDA and CDR2 SQIVND (reference sequence).

This clone was observed a single time. This chain uses TRBV29-1 with TRBJ1-5; D gene ambiguous. V lost 4 bases, J lost 2 bases, and 12 bases lay in between. This CDR3 has 14 residues. Per the germline V gene, CDR1 is SQVTM and CDR2 is ANQGSEA. This chain's CDR3 is CSVVVGPGNQPQHF. The CDR3 DNA reads as TGCAGCGTTGTAGTTGGCCCGGGCAATCAGCCCCAGCATTTT.

The V and J genes are TRBV9 and TRBJ1-2; no reliable D call. The CDR3 totals 13 residues. From germline, CDR1 is SGDLS and CDR2 YYNGEE. V dropped 4 bases and J dropped 4 bases, with 11 bases sitting between them. For the CDR3, the DNA is TGTGCCAGCAGCCCCGGTTCGGGCTATGGCTACACCTTC. Amino acid sequence: CASSPGSGYGYTF.